These 5 T cell receptor beta chains share one sample of origin, sequenced in a study of blood T cell repertoires in COVID-19. Generated by immunoSEQ multiplex PCR, the TCRdb table keeps only in-frame clones and is missing some. The table records approximately 350,000 clones, more than 85% of them present only once. Input material: PBMCs or T cells enriched from blood (not recorded which). All receptors come from a woman aged 30 to 39 who had recovered from COVID-19.

The J gene is TRBJ2-1, the V gene TRBV10-3; 8 bases align to TRBD1. In germline, CDR1 is ENHRY, CDR2 SYGVKD. With 0 bases clipped from V and 4 bases from J, the junction kept 5 bases outside the gene matches. The CDR3 is 16 residues long. The CDR3 loop reads CAISESSGQAYNEQFF. CDR3 nucleotide sequence: TGTGCCATCAGTGAGTCCTCGGGACAGGCATACAATGAGCAGTTCTTC.

The chain combines TRBV9 with TRBJ1-1, with D unclear. The germline gives CDR1 SGDLS, CDR2 YYNGEE. Trimming removed 4 bases from V and 3 bases from J, with 16 bases in between. The CDR3 is 15 residues long. Here the CDR3 reads CASSPRSGSDTEAFF. The CDR3 nucleotides read TGTGCCAGCAGCCCAAGGAGCGGCTCGGACACTGAAGCTTTCTTT.

Remarks on this clone: The same CDR3 can be traced to other DNA sequences in this sample. J is TRBJ2-1 and V is TRBV27; the match to TRBD1 covers 10 bases. Germline values: CDR1 MNHEY, CDR2 SMNVEV (reference sequence). CDR3 length equals 15 residues. V gave up 7 bases and J gave up 2 bases; unmatched junction bases: 5. DNA of the CDR3: TGTGCCAGCACCGCCGGGACAGGGGCCTACAATGAGCAGTTCTTC. Protein: CASTAGTGAYNEQFF.

This clone is a singleton in its sample. The CDR3 sequence: CASSLGREETQYF. CDR3 in DNA: TGTGCCAGCAGTTTAGGGAGGGAAGAGACCCAGTACTTC. The rearrangement joins TRBV27 to TRBJ2-5, with 7 nucleotides matching TRBD2. Germline values: CDR1 MNHEY, CDR2 SMNVEV (reference sequence). The CDR3 consists of 13 residues. V dropped 2 bases and J dropped 3; count of bases not matched to a gene: 0.

This clone was seen a single time. This rearrangement joins TRBV3-1 (or the pseudogene TRBV3-2) to TRBJ2-1, with TRBD2 identical over 8 bases. The CDR3 extends over 15 amino acids. In germline, CDR1 is LGHDT, CDR2 YNNKEL (reference sequence). V lost 0 bases, J lost 15 bases, and 13 bases stayed unmatched. CDR3 sequence (DNA): TGTGCCAGCAGCCAAGAAAACTCCCCGGGGACTAGTAGGTTCTTC. This codes for CASSQENSPGTSRFF.